This TCR beta chain was captured in a study of T-cell reconstitution after alpha-beta-depleted transplantation in children. Findings and limits, study-wide: Two months or so post-transplant, alpha-beta T cells reportedly derived from several hundred expanded graft clones. Certain patients had high TCRbeta diversity at day 60, and it came from recipient T cells and thymic progenitors that survived. Newly generated T cells supplied most T-cell counts and diversity one year post-transplant.

V trimming: 5 bases; J trimming: 1 base; junction bases outside the gene matches: 12. Germline assignment: CDR1 SGHTA and CDR2 FQGNSA. CDR3 length: 17 residues. Researchers prepared the TCRbeta library using unique molecular identifiers, the study reports. TCRdb passed the PCR reads through MiXCR, listing each CDR3 protein once. The table has about 290,000 distinct CDR3 sequences, over 9.5% seen once. This clonotype was recorded many times. Its matching antigen is unknown. The TCR sequence derives from a boy under two years old with acute myeloid leukemia, due to receive a stem cell transplant. The specimen comprised PBMCs, sampled before TCRalphabeta/CD19-depleted stem cell transplant. The chain has TRBV7-2 and TRBJ2-3; 7 positions match TRBD1. The CDR3 nucleotides are TGTGCCAGCAGCCTACGCCTGACAGGGAGCGGCACAGATACGCAGTATTTT. Protein product: CASSLRLTGSGTDTQYF.